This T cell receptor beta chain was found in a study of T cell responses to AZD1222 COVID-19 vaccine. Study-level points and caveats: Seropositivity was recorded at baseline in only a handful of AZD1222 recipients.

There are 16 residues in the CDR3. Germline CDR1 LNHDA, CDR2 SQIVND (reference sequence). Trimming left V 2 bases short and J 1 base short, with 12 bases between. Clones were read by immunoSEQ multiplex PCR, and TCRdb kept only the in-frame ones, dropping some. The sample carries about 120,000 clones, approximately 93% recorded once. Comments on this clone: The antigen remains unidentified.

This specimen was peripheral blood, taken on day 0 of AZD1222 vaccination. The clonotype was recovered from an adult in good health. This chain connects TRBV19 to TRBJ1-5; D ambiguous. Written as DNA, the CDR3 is TGTGCCAGTAGTATAATCCCGGGGAGGAGCAATCAGCCCCAGCATTTT. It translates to CASSIIPGRSNQPQHF.